Each of the 29 T cell receptor beta chains below was sequenced from the same sample in a study of regulatory T cells in long-lasting Graves disease. Stated time point: newly diagnosed GD, antithyroid drugs for less than 3 months. Following extraction of RNA from PBMCs, that RNA was used to make the TCR library. CDR3 regions were amplified by Arm-PCR using iRepertoire HTBI primers to build TCR beta libraries. A single record per CDR3 protein comes from TCRdb applying MiXCR to the multiplex PCR reads. The repertoire holds 300,000 to 400,000 distinct CDR3 sequences, with around 17% as singletons. This sample was shared with a second study, whose subject was T cells in Graves' hyperthyroidism and ophthalmopathy.

This material consisted of peripheral blood mononuclear cells (PBMCs), taken at new diagnosis, from a patient treated with antithyroid drugs. These receptors came from a man aged 35 to 55 with Graves disease.

This clonotype has ten or more counts. The V gene is TRBV7-2, the J gene TRBJ2-7; no reliable D call. Trimming took 5 bases from V and 2 from J, leaving 13 bases between them. Germline V gene lookup returns CDR1 SGHTA and CDR2 FQGNSA. CDR3 length equals 14 residues. This CDR3 is CASSPYGQPYEQYF. DNA of the CDR3: TGTGCCAGCAGCCCGTATGGGCAGCCCTACGAGCAGTACTTC.

The chain combines TRBV6-2 or TRBV6-3 with TRBJ1-1; maybe TRBD1 (5 bases). Trimming took 1 base from V and 11 from J, leaving 11 bases between them. The length of the CDR3 is 12 residues. CDR1 is MNHEY and CDR2 is SVGEGT in the germline V gene. CDR3 DNA sequence: TGTGCCAGCAGTTACTGGTCCGGGGGTGCTTTCTTT. This codes for CASSYWSGGAFF.

This clonotype was detected ten times or more. V gene TRBV4-3 combines with J gene TRBJ2-1; 10 positions agree with TRBD2. Germline CDR1 reads LGHNA; CDR2 reads YSLEER. J lost 4 bases, V lost 3 bases, and 9 bases had no gene match. The CDR3 runs to 17 residues. Here the CDR3 reads CASSQPRGSGGYNEQFF. CDR3 DNA sequence: TGCGCCAGCAGCCAGCCCCGGGGTAGCGGGGGGTACAATGAGCAGTTCTTC.

This clonotype came up many times. This chain uses TRBV11-3 with TRBJ2-1; no clear D gene. CDR1 and CDR2 (germline): SGHNT, YENEEA. The CDR3 loop spans 13 amino acids. The V end was cut by 2 bases, the J end by 12 bases, with 14 bases between. CDR3 protein: CASSLNSRVRQFF. The CDR3 DNA is TGTGCCAGCAGCTTAAATTCGAGAGTGAGGCAGTTCTTC.

This clonotype was recorded many times. The chain is built from TRBV6-5 and TRBJ2-7; D unclear. The V end lost 2 bases, the J end lost 3 bases, and 8 bases lay between the germline ends. This CDR3 region has 13 residues. Germline lookup yields CDR1 MNHEY and CDR2 SVGAGI. CDR3 loop: CASSYQTYYEQYF. Here the CDR3 DNA reads TGTGCCAGCAGTTACCAGACCTACTACGAGCAGTACTTC.

This clonotype was detected ten times or more. The V and J genes are TRBV6-2 or TRBV6-3 and TRBJ2-1; 7 nucleotides match TRBD1. CDR3 length: 16 residues. In germline, CDR1 is MNHEY, CDR2 SVGEGT. V shed 6 bases and J 3 bases; nucleotides not matched to a gene: 11. This CDR3 is CASRTVRDSYYNEQFF. As DNA, the CDR3 is TGTGCCAGCAGGACTGTCCGGGACAGCTACTACAATGAGCAGTTCTTC.

This clonotype was counted ten times or more. The chain recombines TRBV20-1 with TRBJ2-2; the D is unclear. This CDR3 comprises 14 residues. Germline V gene sequence: CDR1 DFQATT, CDR2 SNEGSKA (reference sequence). The ends were cut back, 3 bases at V and 0 bases at J, with 8 bases in the middle. The CDR3 nucleotides read TGCAGTGCTAGTCGACGCGCGAACACCGGGGAGCTGTTTTTT. This gives the protein CSASRRANTGELFF.

This clonotype occurred many times. The chain employs TRBV5-6 and TRBJ1-2; a possible D gene is TRBD1 (5 bases). The CDR3 length is 12 residues. Deletions cut 4 bases from V and 4 bases from J, with 8 bases between. The germline V gene encodes CDR1 SGHDT and CDR2 YYEEEE. The CDR3 spells CASSPGPYGYTF. CDR3 sequence (DNA): TGTGCCAGCAGCCCAGGGCCCTATGGCTACACCTTC.

In this sample, this clonotype turned up many times. This rearrangement joins TRBV6-1 to TRBJ1-2, with TRBD1 identical over 7 bases. The J segment lost 4 bases and the V segment lost 5 bases, leaving 10 bases of the junction unmatched. Germline loops: CDR1 MNHNS, CDR2 SASEGT. CDR3 length: 15 residues. The CDR3 DNA reads as TGTGCCAGCAGTCTACGGGGACAGAGTACCTATGGCTACACCTTC. Amino acids: CASSLRGQSTYGYTF.

Remarks on this clonotype: A read error is likely here: a far larger clone is one base away. V is TRBV6-2 or TRBV6-3 and J is TRBJ2-1; D not certain. V was trimmed by 8 bases and J by 13 bases, leaving 27 bases between them. Per the germline V gene, CDR1 is MNHEY and CDR2 is SVGEGT. The CDR3 is made up of 15 amino acids. This CDR3 is CASAGVRRNQETQFF. The CDR3 DNA sequence: TGTGCCAGCGCTGGTGTAAGACGGAACCAAGAGACCCAGTTCTTC.

The chain combines TRBV28 with TRBJ2-1; 8 bases line up with TRBD2. The CDR3 contains 18 residues. V gave up 2 bases and J gave up 5 bases; unmatched junction bases: 14. Germline CDR1 MDHEN, CDR2 SYDVKM. The CDR3 protein is CASSLAGGKEALDNEQFF. CDR3 in DNA: TGTGCCAGCAGTTTAGCGGGGGGCAAAGAGGCCCTCGACAATGAGCAGTTCTTC. Looking up the rest from reference TRBV28 and TRBJ2-1 gives the full variable domain: DVKVTQSSRYLVKRTGEKVFLECVQDMDHENMFWYRQDPGLGLRLIYFSYDVKMKEKGDIPEGYSVSREKKERFSLILESASTNQTSMYLCASSLAGGKEALDNEQFFGPGTRLTVL.

The J gene is TRBJ2-7, the V gene TRBV5-1; no firm D call. The CDR3 contains 13 residues. CDR1 and CDR2 from the germline V gene are SGHRS and YFSETQ. Between the trimmed V and J ends, which lost 4 bases and 5 bases, there was a span of 13 bases. CDR3: CASSQGPKDEQYF. The CDR3 nucleotides are TGCGCCAGCAGCCAAGGGCCCAAAGACGAGCAGTACTTC.

This clonotype has ten or more counts. J is TRBJ1-1 and V is TRBV19, with a possible D match to TRBD1 (5 bases). Trimming shortened V by 7 bases and J by 1 base, and 13 bases separated the two germline ends. CDR3 length: 14 residues. The germline V gene has CDR1 LNHDA and CDR2 SQIVND (reference sequence). The CDR3 bases are TGTGCCAGTACCGGGGACCGGTGGAACACTGAAGCTTTCTTT. Amino acids: CASTGDRWNTEAFF.

At least ten counts were recorded for this clonotype. Germline and junction disagree at one end, which may indicate a read error. The chain is built from TRBV9 and TRBJ1-1, with D unclear. Germline V gene data show CDR1 as SGDLS and CDR2 as YYNGEE. There are 13 residues in the CDR3. The CDR3 sequence is CASSLTAETEAFF. The CDR3 region has the DNA TGCGCCAGCAGCCTGACCGCAGAAACTGAAGCTTTCTTT.

This clonotype occurred many times. V and J are TRBV5-1 and TRBJ1-6, with D tentatively TRBD1 (5 bases). The V and J ends lost 3 bases and 6 bases respectively, with 16 bases between them. Looked up from germline, CDR1 is SGHRS and CDR2 is YFSETQ. The CDR3 runs to 16 residues. CDR3 residues: CASSSNAPGLNSPLHF. The CDR3 bases are TGCGCCAGCAGCTCGAATGCCCCGGGGCTTAATTCACCCCTCCACTTT.

The J gene is TRBJ2-5, the V gene TRBV5-1; TRBD1 might be the D (6 bases). CDR3 length: 14 residues. Germline assignment: CDR1 SGHRS and CDR2 YFSETQ. V gave up 3 bases and J gave up 2 bases, with 11 bases separating them. CDR3 nucleotides: TGCGCCAGCAGCTCACAGGGTTTACAAGAGACCCAGTACTTC. This codes for CASSSQGLQETQYF.

The sample holds many counts of this clonotype. One junction end does not reproduce the germline sequence, and a read error may be involved. V is TRBV5-1 and J is TRBJ2-7; 7 bases align to TRBD1. The CDR3 has 15 residues. Germline V gives CDR1 SGHRS, CDR2 YFSETQ. The CDR3 DNA reads TGCGCCAGCAGCGACAGGGCCCTACTTTCCTTCGAGCAGTACTTC. This sequence encodes CASSDRALLSFEQYF.

A note on this clonotype: Possible read error: a much larger clone is one base away. The chain is built from TRBV30 and TRBJ2-2; no clear D. CDR3 size: 13 residues. Germline loops: CDR1 GTSNPN, CDR2 SVGIG (reference sequence). The CDR3 DNA follows: TGTGCCCGGAGTCGAGAGTACACCGGGGAGCTGTTTTTT. Translating it yields CARSREYTGELFF.

This clonotype occurred many times. This sequence joins TRBV20-1 and TRBJ1-2; D might be TRBD1 (5 bases). This CDR3 is 15 amino acids long. In germline, CDR1 is DFQATT, CDR2 SNEGSKA (reference sequence). Between the trimmed V and J ends, which lost 1 base and 5 bases, there was a span of 17 bases. The CDR3 DNA follows: TGCAGTGCTAGAGGTGGCTACCAGGGAGGGTATGGCTACACCTTC. Amino acids: CSARGGYQGGYGYTF.

This clonotype appeared many times. The genes are TRBV9 and TRBJ2-7, with TRBD2 matching 8 bases. This CDR3 contains 15 residues. J lost 1 base, V lost 4 bases, and 7 bases had no gene match. Germline assignment: CDR1 SGDLS and CDR2 YYNGEE. CDR3 coding DNA: TGTGCCAGCAGCTACAGCGGGGGACCATCCTACGAGCAGTACTTC. Amino acid sequence: CASSYSGGPSYEQYF.

The table lists this clonotype with many counts. The CDR3 sequence is CATSRGRTGFDEQYF. The CDR3 DNA is TGTGCCACCAGCAGAGGACGGACAGGGTTTGACGAGCAGTACTTC. The genes are TRBV15 and TRBJ2-7, with 8 bases matching TRBD1. Losses at the gene ends were 1 base for V and 5 bases for J; bases not matched to a gene: 7. Germline CDR1 reads LNHNV; CDR2 reads YYDKDF (reference sequence). The CDR3 is made up of 15 amino acids.

V and J are TRBV7-2 and TRBJ2-2; D may correspond to TRBD1 or TRBD2 (5 bases each). The CDR3 contains 18 residues. Germline lookup yields CDR1 SGHTA and CDR2 FQGNSA. Trimming took off 5 bases at V and 3 bases at J, with 22 bases between the two ends. This CDR3 reads CASSRDPRAPAYTGELFF. The CDR3 DNA follows: TGTGCCAGCAGCCGGGACCCCAGGGCACCTGCCTACACCGGGGAGCTGTTTTTT.

This clonotype showed up many times. The gene calls are TRBV5-4 and TRBJ2-5, with TRBD2 matching 7 bases. Losses at the gene ends were 2 bases for V and 5 bases for J; bases not matched to a gene: 12. There are 16 residues in the CDR3. The germline V gene has CDR1 SGHNT and CDR2 YYREEE (reference sequence). The CDR3 is CASSLSGGSGRETQYF. As DNA, the CDR3 is TGTGCCAGCAGCTTATCCGGGGGGTCGGGTAGGGAGACCCAGTACTTC.

The CDR3: CSASRGNQPQHF. For the CDR3, the DNA is TGCAGTGCCAGTCGGGGAAATCAGCCCCAGCATTTT. J is TRBJ1-5 and V is TRBV20-1, with D hard to call. V was shortened by 6 bases and J by 4 bases, with 10 bases between the two germline ends. The CDR3 covers 12 residues. Germline assignment: CDR1 DFQATT and CDR2 SNEGSKA (reference sequence).

As for this clonotype: This could be a read error, since a much larger clone is one nucleotide away. The conserved final phenylalanine or tryptophan is absent from the CDR3, which likely points to a read error. The V gene is TRBV5-1, the J gene TRBJ1-1, with a tentative D call TRBD1 (5 bases). Germline V gene lookup returns CDR1 SGHRS and CDR2 YFSETQ. Trimming took off 5 bases at V and 1 base at J, with 9 bases between the two ends. The CDR3 is 13 amino acids. The CDR3 DNA reads as TGCGCCAGCAGACCTCAGGGGAACACTGAAGCTTTCTCT. Its protein product is CASRPQGNTEAFS.

The V gene is TRBV5-1, the J gene TRBJ2-7, with 7 nucleotides matching TRBD1. V dropped 0 bases and J dropped 7; count of bases not matched to a gene: 4. The CDR3 totals 13 residues. Germline CDR1 and CDR2: SGHRS and YFSETQ. CDR3 in amino acids: CASSLGDSSEQYF. CDR3 bases: TGCGCCAGCAGCTTGGGGGACAGTTCGGAGCAGTACTTC.

At least ten counts were recorded for this clonotype. V is TRBV12-3 or TRBV12-4 and J is TRBJ2-1; maybe TRBD2 (6 bases). This CDR3 comprises 11 residues. V was pared by 3 bases and J by 10 bases, with 7 bases between. As DNA, the CDR3 is TGTGCCAGCAGTTTTGCGGGGGAGCAGTTCTTC. This gives the protein CASSFAGEQFF.

This clonotype was recorded at least ten times. The chain links TRBV27 to TRBJ2-1; no firm D call. V was trimmed by 8 bases and J by 5 bases, leaving 16 bases between them. Germline lookup yields CDR1 MNHEY and CDR2 SMNVEV (reference sequence). The CDR3 runs to 14 residues. The CDR3 spells CASVRPGLNNEQFF. CDR3 nucleotides: TGTGCCAGCGTCAGACCGGGCCTTAACAATGAGCAGTTCTTC.

This clonotype was seen many times. The CDR3 nucleotides read TGTGCCAGCAGCTGGACTAGCGGGGGACCCCATACGCAGTATTTT. Its translation is CASSWTSGGPHTQYF. J is TRBJ2-3 and V is TRBV12-3 or TRBV12-4; 13 nucleotides match TRBD2. The CDR3 is made up of 15 amino acids. With 6 bases clipped from V and 7 bases from J, the junction kept 7 bases outside the gene matches.